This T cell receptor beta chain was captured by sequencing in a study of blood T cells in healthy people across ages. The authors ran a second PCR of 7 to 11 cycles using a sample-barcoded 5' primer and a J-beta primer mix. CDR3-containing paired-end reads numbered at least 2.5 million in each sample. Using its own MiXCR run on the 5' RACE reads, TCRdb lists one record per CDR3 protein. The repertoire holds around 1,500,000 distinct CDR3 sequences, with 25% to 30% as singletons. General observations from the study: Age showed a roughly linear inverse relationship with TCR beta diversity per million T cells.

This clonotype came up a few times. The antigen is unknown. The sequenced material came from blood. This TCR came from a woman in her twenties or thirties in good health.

The CDR3 reads CASSQTSGGGKNIQYF. CDR3 nucleotide sequence: TGTGCCAGCAGCCAAACTAGCGGGGGAGGGAAAAACATTCAGTACTTC. This sequence joins TRBV12-3 or TRBV12-4 and TRBJ2-4; 11 bases line up with TRBD2. This CDR3 contains 16 residues. V lost 6 bases, J lost 4 bases, and 8 bases stayed unmatched.